The rows below give T cell receptor beta chains drawn from one sample of a study of regulatory T cells in long-lasting Graves disease. TCRdb fed the multiplex PCR reads into MiXCR, producing one record per CDR3 protein. There are hundreds of thousands of distinct CDR3 sequences in the sample; 16% occur only once, and approximately 30% lies in the top ten. The same sample was also used in a study of T cells in Graves' hyperthyroidism and ophthalmopathy.

Sequenced here: peripheral blood mononuclear cells (PBMCs), sampled at new diagnosis, from a patient treated with antithyroid drugs. Receptors were obtained from a man in his forties with Graves disease. The CDR3 runs from the conserved cysteine through the conserved F or W. The order of the fields is J gene, clone size, V gene, D gene, CDR3 DNA, CDR3 protein. D genes are given only for firm matches. The size field is filled for only some rows; it gives once, few, many or a size class.

j_gene: TRBJ2-1; abundance: few; v_gene: TRBV4-1; d_gene: .; CDR3nt: TGCGCCAGCAGCCAGACCCTAAGTGAGCAGTTCTTC; CDR3aa: CASSQTLSEQFF
j_gene: TRBJ1-1; abundance: .; v_gene: TRBV6-1; d_gene: .; CDR3nt: TGTGCCAGCAGGATGGGAGGGGACGGATTGAACACTGAAGCTTTCTTT; CDR3aa: CASRMGGDGLNTEAFF
j_gene: TRBJ2-7; abundance: few; v_gene: TRBV5-1; d_gene: .; CDR3nt: TGCGCCAGCAGCTTGGGGGATTCCGAGCAGTACTTC; CDR3aa: CASSLGDSEQYF
j_gene: TRBJ2-1; abundance: few; v_gene: TRBV9; d_gene: .; CDR3nt: TGTGCCAGCAGCCCCCAAAATCGGGGCCACAATGAGCAGTTCTTC; CDR3aa: CASSPQNRGHNEQFF
j_gene: TRBJ2-7; abundance: .; v_gene: TRBV18; d_gene: .; CDR3nt: TGTGCCAGCTCACCGGCCGGTATGGGGTACGAGCAGTACTTC; CDR3aa: CASSPAGMGYEQYF
j_gene: TRBJ1-4; abundance: many; v_gene: TRBV20-1; d_gene: .; CDR3nt: TGCAGTGCTAGGGGCGGGGTTTGGGGTGAAAAACTGTTTTTT; CDR3aa: CSARGGVWGEKLFF
j_gene: TRBJ2-7; abundance: .; v_gene: TRBV4-2; d_gene: TRBD2; CDR3nt: TGTGCCAGCAGTCGCGGGACTAGCGGGGGTTGGTACGAGCAGTACTTC; CDR3aa: CASSRGTSGGWYEQYF
j_gene: TRBJ1-5; abundance: once; v_gene: TRBV30; d_gene: .; CDR3nt: TGTGCCTGGAGTCACAGGATCAATCAGCCCCAGCATTTT; CDR3aa: CAWSHRINQPQHF
j_gene: TRBJ1-2; abundance: many; v_gene: TRBV6-5; d_gene: .; CDR3nt: TGTGCCAGCAGTTACTCGGACACAACCTATGGCTACACCTTC; CDR3aa: CASSYSDTTYGYTF
j_gene: TRBJ1-5; abundance: many; v_gene: TRBV30; d_gene: .; CDR3nt: TGTGCCTGGAGAGGCGCCAGCAATCAGCCCCAGCATTTT; CDR3aa: CAWRGASNQPQHF
j_gene: TRBJ2-5; abundance: many; v_gene: TRBV12-3/TRBV12-4; d_gene: .; CDR3nt: TGTGCCAGCAGTTTGGGCAAATCGGGAGAGACCCAGTACTTC; CDR3aa: CASSLGKSGETQYF
j_gene: TRBJ2-7; abundance: many; v_gene: TRBV7-2; d_gene: .; CDR3nt: TGTGCCAGCAGCTTAGCCTCCACCGGCCCCTACGAGCAGTACTTC; CDR3aa: CASSLASTGPYEQYF
j_gene: TRBJ1-1; abundance: few; v_gene: TRBV4-1; d_gene: .; CDR3nt: TGCGCCAGCAGCCAAGGCGGGGGGGGAAACACTGAAGCTTTCTTT; CDR3aa: CASSQGGGGNTEAFF
j_gene: TRBJ2-2; abundance: many; v_gene: TRBV2; d_gene: .; CDR3nt: TGTGCCAGCAGTAGGAGTAGCGTAACGAACACCGGGGAGCTGTTTTTT; CDR3aa: CASSRSSVTNTGELFF
j_gene: TRBJ2-1; abundance: .; v_gene: TRBV12-3/TRBV12-4; d_gene: TRBD2; CDR3nt: TGTGCCAGCAGTGACCAACTTAGCGGGGGCTACAATGAGCAGTTCTTC; CDR3aa: CASSDQLSGGYNEQFF
j_gene: TRBJ2-1; abundance: many; v_gene: TRBV30; d_gene: TRBD1; CDR3nt: TGTGCCTGGTCGACCGGGACAGGGGGCTTCAATGAGCAGTTCTTC; CDR3aa: CAWSTGTGGFNEQFF
j_gene: TRBJ2-7; abundance: many; v_gene: TRBV27; d_gene: TRBD2; CDR3nt: TGTGCCAGCAGTCCAACTAGCGGGGGGTTCCCCTCCTACGAGCAGTACTTC; CDR3aa: CASSPTSGGFPSYEQYF
j_gene: TRBJ2-3; abundance: many; v_gene: TRBV20-1; d_gene: .; CDR3nt: TGCAGTGCTAGAGATACCAGGGGTAGCACAGATACGCAGTATTTT; CDR3aa: CSARDTRGSTDTQYF
j_gene: TRBJ1-5; abundance: many; v_gene: TRBV28; d_gene: .; CDR3nt: TGTGCCAGCAGCCTAATGAATAGCAATCAGCCCCAGCATTTT; CDR3aa: CASSLMNSNQPQHF
j_gene: TRBJ2-1; abundance: many; v_gene: TRBV9; d_gene: TRBD2; CDR3nt: TGTGCCAGCAGCGTAGCCCCTAGCGGGGGGGCCATGGACAATGAGCAGTTCTTC; CDR3aa: CASSVAPSGGAMDNEQFF
j_gene: TRBJ2-4; abundance: few; v_gene: TRBV3-1; d_gene: .; CDR3nt: TGTGCCAGCAGCCAACTCGGCGGCAGGGCAGACCTAGCCAAAAACATTCAGTACTTC; CDR3aa: CASSQLGGRADLAKNIQYF
j_gene: TRBJ2-3; abundance: many; v_gene: TRBV5-1; d_gene: .; CDR3nt: TGCGCCAGCAGCTCCGGGATGTCCCTCACAGATACGCAGTATTTT; CDR3aa: CASSSGMSLTDTQYF
j_gene: TRBJ2-7; abundance: many; v_gene: TRBV20-1; d_gene: TRBD1; CDR3nt: TGCAGTGCTAGAAGGGACAGAACCTACGAGCAGTACTTC; CDR3aa: CSARRDRTYEQYF
j_gene: TRBJ1-2; abundance: few; v_gene: TRBV27; d_gene: .; CDR3nt: TGTGCCAGCAGTTTATCCCAGACCATGGGCGGCTACACCTTC; CDR3aa: CASSLSQTMGGYTF
j_gene: TRBJ2-1; abundance: many; v_gene: TRBV2; d_gene: .; CDR3nt: TGTGCCAGCACCGTCCCTAGCGCAACTAAGTACAATGAGCAGTTCTTC; CDR3aa: CASTVPSATKYNEQFF
j_gene: TRBJ2-3; abundance: many; v_gene: TRBV11-2; d_gene: .; CDR3nt: TGTGCCAGCAGCTTAGGCAGTGTCTCAGATACGCAGTATTTT; CDR3aa: CASSLGSVSDTQYF
j_gene: TRBJ1-3; abundance: .; v_gene: TRBV5-5; d_gene: TRBD1; CDR3nt: TGTGCCAGCAGCCGGGACAGTCACGTTGGAAACACCATATATTTT; CDR3aa: CASSRDSHVGNTIYF